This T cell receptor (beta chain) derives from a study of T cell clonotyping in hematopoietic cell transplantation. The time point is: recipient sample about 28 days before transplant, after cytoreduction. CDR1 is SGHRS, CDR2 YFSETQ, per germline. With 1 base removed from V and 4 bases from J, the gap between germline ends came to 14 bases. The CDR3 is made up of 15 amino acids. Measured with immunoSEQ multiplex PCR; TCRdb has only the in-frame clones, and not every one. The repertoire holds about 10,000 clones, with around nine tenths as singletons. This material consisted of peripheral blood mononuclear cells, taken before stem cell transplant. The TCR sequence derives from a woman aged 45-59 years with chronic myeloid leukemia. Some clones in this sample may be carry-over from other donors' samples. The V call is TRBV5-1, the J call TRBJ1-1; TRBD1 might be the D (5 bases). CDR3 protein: CASSLNTAGGTEAFF. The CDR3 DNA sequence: TGCGCCAGCAGCTTGAACACAGCCGGGGGCACTGAAGCTTTCTTT. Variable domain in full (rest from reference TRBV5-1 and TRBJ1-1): KAGVTQTPRYLIKTRGQQVTLSCSPISGHRSVSWYQQTPGQGLQFLFEYFSETQRNKGNFPGRFSGRQFSNSRSEMNVSTLELGDSALYLCASSLNTAGGTEAFFGQGTRLTVV.